These T cell receptor beta chains were read from a single sample in a study of T cells in Graves' hyperthyroidism and ophthalmopathy. In TCRdb, the multiplex PCR reads were re-called with MiXCR into one record per CDR3 protein. Of about 250,000 distinct CDR3 sequences listed, approximately 23% are singletons. The sample taken for sequencing was blood. Receptors originate from a young man with Graves' ophthalmopathy. Both conserved end residues are part of each CDR3. Fields, in order: V gene, clone size, D gene, J gene, CDR3 DNA, CDR3 protein. A D gene is named only where the DNA matches it firmly. A row's size may be missing; if present it is once, few, many or a size class.

>TRBV12-5|.|TRBD2|TRBJ2-1
TGTGCTAGTGGTCTAGTAGCGGGAGGCCACTACAATGAGCGGTTCTTC
CASGLVAGGHYNERFF
>TRBV7-2|.|TRBD2|TRBJ2-3
TGTGCCAGCAGTATAGCGGGGAGCGGAGGTACGCAGTATTTT
CASSIAGSGGTQYF
>TRBV11-2|many|.|TRBJ2-3
TGTGCCAGCAGCCCTCACGATACGCAGTATTTT
CASSPHDTQYF
>TRBV27|few|.|TRBJ2-2
TGTGCCAGCAGTCAGTACCTCACCGGGGAGCTGTTTTTT
CASSQYLTGELFF
>TRBV28|.|TRBD1|TRBJ1-1
TGTGCCAGCCCACGATCGAAACAGGGGGCGATTTGGAACACTGAAGCTTTCTTT
CASPRSKQGAIWNTEAFF
>TRBV27|many|TRBD1|TRBJ2-7
TGTGCCAGCAGTCGACCGGGACAGAGTTCCTACGAGCAGTACTTC
CASSRPGQSSYEQYF
>TRBV7-9|once|TRBD1|TRBJ1-1
TGTGCCAGCAGCCGGGACAGGGGTGAAGCTTTCTTT
CASSRDRGEAFF
>TRBV28|few|TRBD2|TRBJ2-1
TGTGCCAGCAGCAAGACCGCGGGAGCGGGAGTTAATGAGCAGTTCTTC
CASSKTAGAGVNEQFF
>TRBV5-1|many|TRBD1|TRBJ2-1
TGCGCCAGCAGCTTGACCGGGACAGGATTTTACAATGAGCAGTTCTTC
CASSLTGTGFYNEQFF
>TRBV9|.|.|TRBJ2-1
TGTGCCAGCAGCGTAGACGTGGTCGGGGATGAGCAGTTCTTC
CASSVDVVGDEQFF
>TRBV3-1|.|.|TRBJ1-1
TGTGCCAGCAAACCCCGCGACGGGAACACTGAAGCTTTCTTT
CASKPRDGNTEAFF
>TRBV28|many|TRBD2|TRBJ2-7
TGTGCCAGCAGTGGGAACGGCCTAGCGGGGAATGCCTACGAGCAGTACTTC
CASSGNGLAGNAYEQYF
>TRBV30|.|.|TRBJ2-1
TGTGCCTGGAGTGTAATTGTAGGGTCCTACAATGAGCAGTTCTTC
CAWSVIVGSYNEQFF
>TRBV2|.|.|TRBJ2-5
TGTGCCAGCAGTGAACGTTTGCGGGGGCGGGAAGAGACCCAGTACTTC
CASSERLRGREETQYF
>TRBV19|.|TRBD2|TRBJ2-1
TGTGCCAGTAGTATGAGGAGCGGGAGACGGGATGAGCAGTTCTTC
CASSMRSGRRDEQFF
>TRBV18|.|TRBD2|TRBJ2-1
TGTGCCAGCTCACCATTAGCGGGATCCTACAATGAGCAGTTCTTC
CASSPLAGSYNEQFF
>TRBV11-3|many|.|TRBJ2-4
TGTGCCAGCAGCTTAGAGGGGACGCTAGCCAAAAACATTCAGTACTTC
CASSLEGTLAKNIQYF
>TRBV15|few|.|TRBJ2-1
TGTGCCACCAGCAGAGGATACAATGAGCAGTTCTTC
CATSRGYNEQFF
>TRBV6-1|.|.|TRBJ2-3
TGTGCCAGCACTACAAGCGGTCGAAGCACAGATACGCAGTATTTT
CASTTSGRSTDTQYF
>TRBV7-8|few|TRBD1|TRBJ1-2
TGTGCCAGCAGCAGAAGGACAGGGGAATATGGCTACACCTTC
CASSRRTGEYGYTF
>TRBV11-2|many|TRBD2|TRBJ2-3
TGTGCCAGCAGCTTAGCGTTAGCGGGGGTCGCAGATACGCAGTATTTT
CASSLALAGVADTQYF
>TRBV5-1|many|.|TRBJ2-7
TGCGCCAGCAGCTTGAGCCCGGGGGCCATCTCCTACGAGCAGTACTTC
CASSLSPGAISYEQYF
>TRBV30|.|.|TRBJ2-4
TGTGCCTGGAGGTTGGTTGGGACGCGAGGGAACATTCAGTACTTC
CAWRLVGTRGNIQYF
>TRBV30|few|.|TRBJ1-4
TGTGCCTGGAATCAGGGGTTTAATGAAAAACTGTTTTTT
CAWNQGFNEKLFF
>TRBV28|few|.|TRBJ1-1
TGTGCCAGCAGTCCCATCAGGTCGACAGGTAGCTCCGAAGCTTTCTTT
CASSPIRSTGSSEAFF
>TRBV12-3/TRBV12-4|few|.|TRBJ2-4
TGTGCCAGCAGTTTCCGGGGACGGGAGTACTTC
CASSFRGREYF
>TRBV28|many|.|TRBJ1-1
TGTGCCAGCAGTCCGCGGGACACCTACGTGAACACTGAAGCTTTCTTT
CASSPRDTYVNTEAFF
>TRBV15|.|.|TRBJ1-2
TGTGCCACCAGCACCTCCGTCCAGGGCCATGGCTACACCTTC
CATSTSVQGHGYTF
>TRBV7-2|few|.|TRBJ2-1
TGTGCCAGCAGCTTCCTTAGGGGGGTGGAAGCACCCTGGGATGAGCAGTTCTTC
CASSFLRGVEAPWDEQFF
>TRBV20-1|.|TRBD2|TRBJ2-1
TGCAGTGCTAGCGGGAGGATATACAATGAGCAGTTCTTC
CSASGRIYNEQFF
>TRBV9|few|.|TRBJ1-2
TGTGCCTGCAGCGTAGATGGGGGTCTGGGGTATGGCTACACCTTC
CACSVDGGLGYGYTF
>TRBV7-2|few|.|TRBJ2-6
TGTGCCAGCAGCTTAGCCCACTCTGGGGCCAACGTCCTGACTTTC
CASSLAHSGANVLTF
>TRBV13|.|.|TRBJ2-5
TGTGCCAGCAGCAAGCGAGAGACCCAGTACTTC
CASSKRETQYF
>TRBV11-2|many|TRBD1|TRBJ2-5
TGTGCCAGCAGCTTACCGCCGACAGGGCCCCAGTACTTC
CASSLPPTGPQYF
>TRBV6-1|few|.|TRBJ1-2
TGTGCCGCCAGGGGTAACTATGGCTACACCTTC
CAARGNYGYTF
>TRBV14|many|.|TRBJ2-7
TGTGCCAGCAGCCAACTGGACAGCTCCTACGAGCAGTACTTC
CASSQLDSSYEQYF
>TRBV27|many|TRBD1|TRBJ1-1
TGTGCCAGCAGTTCCGACAGGGTGAACACTGAAGCTTTCTTT
CASSSDRVNTEAFF
>TRBV28|few|.|TRBJ2-7
TGTGCCAGCATCAACGACCGGGGAACTCACGAGCAGTACTTC
CASINDRGTHEQYF
>TRBV12-3/TRBV12-4|many|TRBD2|TRBJ2-3
TGTGCCAGCAGCCGAGGACTAGCGGGATACACAGATACGCAGTATTTT
CASSRGLAGYTDTQYF
>TRBV7-9|.|.|TRBJ2-2
TGTGCCAGCCGCGACACTATTATCACCGGGGAGCTGTTTTTT
CASRDTIITGELFF
>TRBV5-8|once|.|TRBJ2-7
TGTGCCAGCAGCCAACCGGACAACTCCTACGAGCAGTACTTC
CASSQPDNSYEQYF
>TRBV6-1|.|.|TRBJ2-7
TGTGCCAGCACGGGAACAGCTACCTACGAGCAGTACTTC
CASTGTATYEQYF
>TRBV28|many|.|TRBJ2-5
TGTGCCAGCAGTTTAAGACGGGGGATAGAGACCCAGTACTTC
CASSLRRGIETQYF
>TRBV11-2|.|.|TRBJ2-4
TGTGCCACCGGTATCGGTTACATTCAGTACTTC
CATGIGYIQYF
>TRBV11-2|.|TRBD1|TRBJ2-7
TGTGCCAGCAGCCCAATTAACTACAGGGGGTCCTACGAGCAGTACTTC
CASSPINYRGSYEQYF
>TRBV29-1|many|.|TRBJ1-1
TGCAGCGTTTCTCCTCAACAGACAATGAACACTGAAGCTTTCTTT
CSVSPQQTMNTEAFF
>TRBV7-9|.|TRBD2|TRBJ2-7
TGTGCCAGCAGCCCCCGGTCCGCAGCGGGACTGGGGGAGCAGTACTTC
CASSPRSAAGLGEQYF
>TRBV20-1|few|.|TRBJ2-1
TGCAGTGCTCCGGCCAGCAGATACAATGAGCAGTTCTTC
CSAPASRYNEQFF
>TRBV18|many|.|TRBJ2-5
TGTGCCAGCTCACCACGGACGACAGGGAGGCGTGAGACCCAGTACTTC
CASSPRTTGRRETQYF
>TRBV11-1|many|.|TRBJ2-7
TGTGCCAGCAGCTTACTTGCCTACGAGCAGTACTTC
CASSLLAYEQYF
>TRBV6-1|many|TRBD1|TRBJ2-1
TGTGCCAGCAGGAAGGCCGGGACAGGGGGTATCAGCGGGAGGCTGAATGAGCAGTTCTTC
CASRKAGTGGISGRLNEQFF
>TRBV4-1|.|.|TRBJ1-1
TGCGCCAGCAGCCAAGAGCGGGGCATCTTGGCTTTCTTT
CASSQERGILAFF
>TRBV28|.|.|TRBJ1-5
TGTGCCAGCAGGGAACTAGGTACCCAGCATTTT
CASRELGTQHF
>TRBV20-1|.|TRBD2|TRBJ2-3
TGCAGTGCTAGACCCGTAACTAGCGGGAGTTCGGATACGCAGTATTTT
CSARPVTSGSSDTQYF
>TRBV6-1|.|.|TRBJ2-7
TGTGCCAGCAGTGTGGCAGCGGATGGCTCCTACGAGCAGTACTTC
CASSVAADGSYEQYF
>TRBV4-1|once|TRBD2|TRBJ2-1
TGCGCCAGCAGCCAAGAAGGCAGCGGGAGGCCCTCCTACAATGAGCAGTTCTTC
CASSQEGSGRPSYNEQFF
>TRBV27|.|TRBD2|TRBJ2-2
TGTGCCAGCTCCTCTAGCGGGACGGGCACCGGGGAGCTGTTTTTT
CASSSSGTGTGELFF
>TRBV2|many|.|TRBJ1-1
TGTGCCAGCAGTGAAGATAGACAGCGGAACACTGAAGCTTTCTTT
CASSEDRQRNTEAFF
>TRBV20-1|.|TRBD1|TRBJ2-3
TGCAGTGCTAGAGATCCCTGGACAGGCGCTAGCACAGATACGCAGTATTTT
CSARDPWTGASTDTQYF